These T cell receptor beta chains were read from a single sample in a study of T cell repertoires in cytomegalovirus infection. TCRdb redid the calling of the reads with MiXCR, one entry per CDR3 protein. This repertoire shows some 940,000 distinct CDR3 sequences, more than 25% found once; its top ten account for roughly 13%. Their antigens remain unidentified. The sequencing used cultured CD8+ T cells from PBMCs, collected from culture after CMV antigen stimulation. The receptors here all came from a human donor in good health (CMV status not recorded). Some clones in this sample may be carry-over from other donors' samples. Both conserved end residues are part of each CDR3. D genes are given only for firm matches. The listing skips clone size in some rows; elsewhere it reads once, few, many or a size class.

DNA: TGTGCCAGCAGACCAGGGACCGTTTGGGAAAAACTGTTTTTT
CDR3: CASRPGTVWEKLFF
D: .
V: TRBV7-8
J: TRBJ1-4
size: many

DNA: TGTGCCAGTGGCCGGGACCCAGGGGGAGAGACCCAGTACTTC
CDR3: CASGRDPGGETQYF
D: TRBD1
V: TRBV19
J: TRBJ2-5
size: few

DNA: TGTGCCAGCAGTGCCGGGCCCTTCTACGAGCAGTACTTC
CDR3: CASSAGPFYEQYF
D: .
V: TRBV27
J: TRBJ2-7
size: .

DNA: TGTGCCAGCAGGGAAGCAGGGTACTCAAGCAATCAGCCCCAGCATTTT
CDR3: CASREAGYSSNQPQHF
D: .
V: TRBV6-1
J: TRBJ1-5
size: .

DNA: TGTGCCAGTGACCTTGGGGGGGGGAATGAGCAGTTCTTC
CDR3: CASDLGGGNEQFF
D: TRBD2
V: TRBV7-2
J: TRBJ2-1
size: few

DNA: TGTGCCAGCAGCCTTCTGAGTGGAAGGGATACGCAGTATTTT
CDR3: CASSLLSGRDTQYF
D: .
V: TRBV3-1
J: TRBJ2-3
size: .

DNA: TGTGCCAGCAGTTACTCCCGGAGTTCAGATAATTCACCCCTCCACTTT
CDR3: CASSYSRSSDNSPLHF
D: .
V: TRBV6-5
J: TRBJ1-6
size: .

DNA: TGTGCCAGCTCACCACCGGCGGGGTATGGCTACACCTTC
CDR3: CASSPPAGYGYTF
D: .
V: TRBV18
J: TRBJ1-2
size: .

DNA: TGTGCCAGCAGCTTAGCGGGTCTAGCGGGGGGGAAAACCTACAATGAGCAGTTCTTC
CDR3: CASSLAGLAGGKTYNEQFF
D: TRBD2
V: TRBV7-8
J: TRBJ2-1
size: many

DNA: TGTGCCAGCAGCCAGCAGAATCAGGGGCTCGGGGAGACCCAGTACTTC
CDR3: CASSQQNQGLGETQYF
D: .
V: TRBV7-9
J: TRBJ2-5
size: few

DNA: TGTGCCAGCAGTGTTACGGGGGGGCCCTTAGATACGCAGTATTTT
CDR3: CASSVTGGPLDTQYF
D: TRBD2
V: TRBV27
J: TRBJ2-3
size: few

DNA: TGTGCCAGCAGCCCCGGAGCCGGAGCCTACACTGAAGCTTTCTTT
CDR3: CASSPGAGAYTEAFF
D: .
V: TRBV7-9
J: TRBJ1-1
size: many

DNA: TGTGCCAGCACACATTCGAGGGGGGCGGCCTTCTATGGCTACACCTTC
CDR3: CASTHSRGAAFYGYTF
D: .
V: TRBV5-6
J: TRBJ1-2
size: .

DNA: TGTGTCAGCAGAGGGACAGGGCCACCGAACACCGGGGAGCTGTTTTTT
CDR3: CVSRGTGPPNTGELFF
D: TRBD1
V: TRBV12-3/TRBV12-4
J: TRBJ2-2
size: .

DNA: TGTGCCAGCAGCCCGAGGACTAGCGGGGGGGTCACCGGGGAGCTGTTTTTT
CDR3: CASSPRTSGGVTGELFF
D: TRBD2
V: TRBV4-2
J: TRBJ2-2
size: many

DNA: TGTGCCAGCAGTTTAGGAGTGGGGTACACAGATACGCAGTATTTT
CDR3: CASSLGVGYTDTQYF
D: .
V: TRBV27
J: TRBJ2-3
size: few

DNA: TGCAGCCCTGTTGTTCCTGGAGAGACCCAGTACTTC
CDR3: CSPVVPGETQYF
D: .
V: TRBV29-1
J: TRBJ2-5
size: few

DNA: TGTGCCAGCAGTTTTGGTAGAATGGGAACAGATACGCAGTATTTT
CDR3: CASSFGRMGTDTQYF
D: .
V: TRBV28
J: TRBJ2-3
size: .

DNA: TGTGCCAGCAGCTTTACGGGTCAGCCCCAGCATTTT
CDR3: CASSFTGQPQHF
D: .
V: TRBV11-2
J: TRBJ1-5
size: .

DNA: TGTGCCAGCAGCCCTCCAACGGGGCTAGTCGGCGAGACCCAGTACTTC
CDR3: CASSPPTGLVGETQYF
D: .
V: TRBV7-9
J: TRBJ2-5
size: .

DNA: TGTGCCAGCAGCTCCGGGACAGGAATCTATGGCTACACCTTC
CDR3: CASSSGTGIYGYTF
D: TRBD1
V: TRBV5-6
J: TRBJ1-2
size: .

DNA: TGTGCCAGCAGTTTGACAGCCGGGGGAGAGCAGTACTTC
CDR3: CASSLTAGGEQYF
D: .
V: TRBV6-5
J: TRBJ2-7
size: .

DNA: TGTGCCAGCAGTTATTGGGACAGGGTATCTAATGAGCAGTTCTTC
CDR3: CASSYWDRVSNEQFF
D: TRBD1
V: TRBV6-5
J: TRBJ2-1
size: .

DNA: TGTGCCAGCAGCTGGACCGGGACAGGGGATTACAATGAGCAGTTCTTC
CDR3: CASSWTGTGDYNEQFF
D: TRBD1
V: TRBV5-4
J: TRBJ2-1
size: few

DNA: TGTGCCAGCAGCGAGAGGGCCAGGGGGCAAGAGACCCAGTACTTC
CDR3: CASSERARGQETQYF
D: TRBD1
V: TRBV9
J: TRBJ2-5
size: .

DNA: TGTGCCAGTAGTCTACAAACAGGGGGCTATCAGCCCCAGCATTTT
CDR3: CASSLQTGGYQPQHF
D: TRBD1
V: TRBV19
J: TRBJ1-5
size: once

DNA: TGTGCCAGCAGTTCCGGACAGTCGCTAAACTATGGCTACACCTTC
CDR3: CASSSGQSLNYGYTF
D: .
V: TRBV12-3/TRBV12-4
J: TRBJ1-2
size: .

DNA: TGTGCCAGCAGTTACCCAGGGGGAGGGGACAATGAGCAGTTCTTC
CDR3: CASSYPGGGDNEQFF
D: .
V: TRBV6-6
J: TRBJ2-1
size: .

DNA: TGTGCCATCATTGGGGACCTCTCCTACGAGCAGTACTTC
CDR3: CAIIGDLSYEQYF
D: .
V: TRBV10-3
J: TRBJ2-7
size: .

DNA: TGTGCCAGCAGTCCCCATTCCGGGGAGCTGTTTTTT
CDR3: CASSPHSGELFF
D: .
V: TRBV12-3/TRBV12-4
J: TRBJ2-2
size: few

DNA: TGCGCCAGCAGCCCCCCCCGCTCGGGACAGGGTGCACAGGGGAATAATTCACCCCTCCACTTT
CDR3: CASSPPRSGQGAQGNNSPLHF
D: TRBD1
V: TRBV4-1
J: TRBJ1-6
size: .

DNA: TGCAGTGCAAGGACAGGGGGAAGAGAGACCCAGTACTTC
CDR3: CSARTGGRETQYF
D: TRBD1
V: TRBV20-1
J: TRBJ2-5
size: .

DNA: TGTGCCAGCAGTGAAGTAGGGGGGCTCGAGCAGTACTTC
CDR3: CASSEVGGLEQYF
D: .
V: TRBV6-1
J: TRBJ2-7
size: .

DNA: TGTGCTAGTGGTTTGGTTGGGGGGGGGGAATACGAGCAGTACTTC
CDR3: CASGLVGGGEYEQYF
D: TRBD2
V: TRBV12-5
J: TRBJ2-7
size: .

DNA: TGTGCCAGTAGTGAGGACATTTATAGCAATCAGCCCCAGCATTTT
CDR3: CASSEDIYSNQPQHF
D: .
V: TRBV19
J: TRBJ1-5
size: many

DNA: TGTGCCAGCAGCAAAACGGGCAGCACAGATACGCAGTATTTT
CDR3: CASSKTGSTDTQYF
D: .
V: TRBV6-4
J: TRBJ2-3
size: many

DNA: TGTGCCAGCAGCAGAAAGCGGGGGGGCCCGACAGATACGCAGTATTTT
CDR3: CASSRKRGGPTDTQYF
D: TRBD2
V: TRBV27
J: TRBJ2-3
size: .

DNA: TGCGCCAGCAGCCAAGATCTGGTGACAGATACGCAGTATTTT
CDR3: CASSQDLVTDTQYF
D: .
V: TRBV4-3
J: TRBJ2-3
size: few

DNA: TGCAGCGTTGACGGCGGGAAGTCCTACAATGAGCAGTTCTTC
CDR3: CSVDGGKSYNEQFF
D: .
V: TRBV29-1
J: TRBJ2-1
size: .

DNA: TGTGCCAGCAGCCAGACAGGGAAGTCAGATACGCAGTATTTT
CDR3: CASSQTGKSDTQYF
D: TRBD1
V: TRBV7-6
J: TRBJ2-3
size: few

DNA: TGTGCCAGCAGTCATAAAAGGAACAGGCATGAAAAACTGTTTTTT
CDR3: CASSHKRNRHEKLFF
D: .
V: TRBV6-2/TRBV6-3
J: TRBJ1-4
size: .

DNA: TGTGCCAGCAGTTCTATCACTAGCGGGGGGGGAAGCTCCTACGAGCAGTACTTC
CDR3: CASSSITSGGGSSYEQYF
D: TRBD2
V: TRBV6-5
J: TRBJ2-7
size: few

DNA: TGTGCCAGCAGCCCGCCCGGGGGCGCCACGGATGGCTACACCTTC
CDR3: CASSPPGGATDGYTF
D: .
V: TRBV11-2
J: TRBJ1-2
size: .

DNA: TGTGCCAGCAGTTTCATGGAAGACGCAGTCCAAGAGACCCAGTACTTC
CDR3: CASSFMEDAVQETQYF
D: .
V: TRBV12-3/TRBV12-4
J: TRBJ2-5
size: few

DNA: TGTGCCAGCAGCTTAATTAGTCAGGTTGGCAGCGCGTTACAAGAGACCCAGTACTTC
CDR3: CASSLISQVGSALQETQYF
D: .
V: TRBV7-6
J: TRBJ2-5
size: few

DNA: TGTGCCAGCAGCTTATATTGGGATACGCAGTATTTT
CDR3: CASSLYWDTQYF
D: .
V: TRBV7-3
J: TRBJ2-3
size: .

DNA: TGTGCCAGCAGTGAGGACAGCCACACCGGGGAGCTGTTTTTT
CDR3: CASSEDSHTGELFF
D: .
V: TRBV12-3/TRBV12-4
J: TRBJ2-2
size: few

DNA: TGTGCCACCAGCGCAAGCAGGGGGCGAAAGGACACTGAAGCTTTCTTT
CDR3: CATSASRGRKDTEAFF
D: TRBD1
V: TRBV15
J: TRBJ1-1
size: few

DNA: TGTGCCAGTACCCAAGGAACTAGCGGGAACAATGAGCAGTTCTTC
CDR3: CASTQGTSGNNEQFF
D: TRBD2
V: TRBV27
J: TRBJ2-1
size: .

DNA: TGTGCCAGTAGTGAGGTCTTTCCAGACTACGAGCAGTACTTC
CDR3: CASSEVFPDYEQYF
D: .
V: TRBV19
J: TRBJ2-7
size: .

DNA: TGTGCCAGTAGTCCCCGGACAGGCGCTAGCTCCTACGAGCAGTACTTC
CDR3: CASSPRTGASSYEQYF
D: TRBD1
V: TRBV19
J: TRBJ2-7
size: .

DNA: TGTGCCAGCAGCTTGTTCAGGGAGGCTTCACCCCTCCACTTT
CDR3: CASSLFREASPLHF
D: .
V: TRBV5-5
J: TRBJ1-6
size: .

DNA: TGTGCCATCAATGACGAGGGGACGAGCTACGAGCAGTACTTC
CDR3: CAINDEGTSYEQYF
D: .
V: TRBV2
J: TRBJ2-7
size: .

DNA: TGTGCCAGCAGTGGGCAGTGGTGGGATGGCTACACCTTC
CDR3: CASSGQWWDGYTF
D: .
V: TRBV6-1
J: TRBJ1-2
size: many

DNA: TGTGCCAGCAGTGCCGGGACAGGGCACACAGATACGCAGTATTTT
CDR3: CASSAGTGHTDTQYF
D: TRBD1
V: TRBV6-4
J: TRBJ2-3
size: many

DNA: TGCAGCGTTGAAGATTCCGGGTCAGGGGCCAACGTCCTGACTTTC
CDR3: CSVEDSGSGANVLTF
D: .
V: TRBV29-1
J: TRBJ2-6
size: many

DNA: TGTGCCAGCAGCAGGACTAGCGGGGGGCTCACAGATACGCAGTATTTT
CDR3: CASSRTSGGLTDTQYF
D: TRBD2
V: TRBV7-2
J: TRBJ2-3
size: few

DNA: TGTGCCAGCACCATTTTGGGGGGGGCGTATGGCTACACCTTC
CDR3: CASTILGGAYGYTF
D: .
V: TRBV6-1
J: TRBJ1-2
size: few

DNA: TGCGCCAGCAGCCTCGGACAGGGGGCGAGAATCCATGGCTACACCTTC
CDR3: CASSLGQGARIHGYTF
D: TRBD1
V: TRBV5-1
J: TRBJ1-2
size: .